This record concerns one T cell receptor beta chain sequence. Its matching antigen is unknown. This sample is drawn from a study of human T cells and chemical hapten exposure. Whole-study findings and limits: There was no change with DPC sensitization in TCRs above 1 in 1000 frequency. Large CDR3 similarity clusters arose significantly more often from expanded TCRs than from controls.

Time point indicated: patch test 2, 6 weeks after DPC sensitization. Treatment described: therapeutic diphenylcyclopropenone sensitization with weekly scalp DPC. V was clipped by 1 base and J by 6 bases, with 10 bases between them. There are 14 residues in the CDR3. The germline gives CDR1 SGHRS, CDR2 YFSETQ. TCRdb recomputed calls from the RACE reads with MiXCR, one row per CDR3 protein. The repertoire consists of tens of thousands of distinct CDR3 sequences, with approximately 11% occurring once and the leading ten covering roughly 2.3%. The sequencing used whole blood, collected in connection with sensitization to the hapten diphenylcyclopropenone (DPC). The clonotype was recovered from a man aged 40-49 years with alopecia areata. Some clones in this sample may be carry-over from other donors' samples. The chain combines TRBV5-1 with TRBJ2-2, with D hard to call. The CDR3 loop is CASSLLRVAGELFF. CDR3 DNA: TGCGCCAGCAGCTTGTTAAGGGTGGCCGGGGAGCTGTTTTTT. The complete variable domain, with remaining parts taken from reference TRBV5-1 and TRBJ2-2, reads KAGVTQTPRYLIKTRGQQVTLSCSPISGHRSVSWYQQTPGQGLQFLFEYFSETQRNKGNFPGRFSGRQFSNSRSEMNVSTLELGDSALYLCASSLLRVAGELFFGEGSRLTVL.